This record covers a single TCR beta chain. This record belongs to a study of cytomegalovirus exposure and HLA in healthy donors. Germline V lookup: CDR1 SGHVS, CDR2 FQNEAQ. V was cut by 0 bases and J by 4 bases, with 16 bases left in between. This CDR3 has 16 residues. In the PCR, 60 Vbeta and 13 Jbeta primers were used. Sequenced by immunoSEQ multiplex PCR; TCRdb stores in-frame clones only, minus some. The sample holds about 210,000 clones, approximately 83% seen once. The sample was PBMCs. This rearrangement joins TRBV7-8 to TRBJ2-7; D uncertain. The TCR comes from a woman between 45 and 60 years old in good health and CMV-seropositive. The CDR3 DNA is TGTGCCAGCAGCTTAGCATCCGCCAGGATATCTTACGAGCAGTACTTC. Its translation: CASSLASARISYEQYF.